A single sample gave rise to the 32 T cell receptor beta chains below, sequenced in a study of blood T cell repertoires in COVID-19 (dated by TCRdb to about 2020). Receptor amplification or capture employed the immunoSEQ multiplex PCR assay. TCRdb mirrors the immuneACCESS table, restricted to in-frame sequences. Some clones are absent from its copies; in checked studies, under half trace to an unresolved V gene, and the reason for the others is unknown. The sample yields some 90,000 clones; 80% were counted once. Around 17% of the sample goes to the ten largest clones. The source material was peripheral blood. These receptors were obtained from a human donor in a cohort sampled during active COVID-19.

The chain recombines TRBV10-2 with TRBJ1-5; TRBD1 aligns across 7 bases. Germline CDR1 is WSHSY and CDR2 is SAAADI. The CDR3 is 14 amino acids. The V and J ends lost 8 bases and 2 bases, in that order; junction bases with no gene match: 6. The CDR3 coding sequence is TGCGCCAGCGCACGTACAGGGGGCAATCAGCCCCAGCATTTT. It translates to CASARTGGNQPQHF.

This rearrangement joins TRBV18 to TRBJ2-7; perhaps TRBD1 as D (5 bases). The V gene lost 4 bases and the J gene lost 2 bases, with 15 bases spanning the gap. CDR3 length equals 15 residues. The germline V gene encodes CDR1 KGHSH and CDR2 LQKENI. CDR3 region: CASSLGPGSTYEQYF. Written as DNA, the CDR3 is TGTGCCAGCTCACTTGGCCCAGGGTCGACCTACGAGCAGTACTTC.

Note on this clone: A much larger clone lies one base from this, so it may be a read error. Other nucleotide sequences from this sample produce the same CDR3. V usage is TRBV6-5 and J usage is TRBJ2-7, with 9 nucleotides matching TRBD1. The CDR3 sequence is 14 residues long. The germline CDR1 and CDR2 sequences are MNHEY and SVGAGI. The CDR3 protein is CASSRDRDSYEQYF. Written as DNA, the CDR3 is TGTGCCAGCAGTCGGGACAGGGACTCCTACGAACAGTACTTC.

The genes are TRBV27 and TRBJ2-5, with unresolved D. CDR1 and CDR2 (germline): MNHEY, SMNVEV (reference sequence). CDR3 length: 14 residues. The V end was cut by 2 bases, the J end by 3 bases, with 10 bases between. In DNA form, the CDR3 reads TGTGCCAGCAGTTTACAGCAGGCTGAAGAGACCCAGTACTTC. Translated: CASSLQQAEETQYF.

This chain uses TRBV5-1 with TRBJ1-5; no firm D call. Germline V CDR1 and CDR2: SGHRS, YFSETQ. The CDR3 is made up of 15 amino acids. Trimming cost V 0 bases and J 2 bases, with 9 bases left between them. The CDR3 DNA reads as TGCGCCAGCAGCTTGGACAGCGGGGGCAATCAGCCCCAGCATTTT. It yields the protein CASSLDSGGNQPQHF.

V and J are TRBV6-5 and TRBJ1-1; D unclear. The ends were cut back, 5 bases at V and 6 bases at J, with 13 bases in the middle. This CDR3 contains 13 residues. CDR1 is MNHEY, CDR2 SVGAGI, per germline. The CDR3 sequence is CASSRLRRAEAFF. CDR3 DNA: TGTGCCAGCAGTCGACTACGAAGGGCTGAAGCTTTCTTT.

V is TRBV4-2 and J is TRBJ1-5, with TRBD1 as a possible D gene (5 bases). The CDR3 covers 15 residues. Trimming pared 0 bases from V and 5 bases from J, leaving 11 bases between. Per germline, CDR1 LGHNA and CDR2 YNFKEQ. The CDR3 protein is CASSQDEGAHQPQHF. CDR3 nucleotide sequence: TGTGCCAGCAGCCAAGACGAAGGGGCACATCAGCCCCAGCATTTT.

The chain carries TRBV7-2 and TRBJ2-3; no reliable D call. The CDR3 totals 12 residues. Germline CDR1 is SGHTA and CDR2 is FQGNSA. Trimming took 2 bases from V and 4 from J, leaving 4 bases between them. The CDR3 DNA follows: TGTGCCAGCAGCTTAAGCGCAGATACGCAGTATTTT. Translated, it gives CASSLSADTQYF.

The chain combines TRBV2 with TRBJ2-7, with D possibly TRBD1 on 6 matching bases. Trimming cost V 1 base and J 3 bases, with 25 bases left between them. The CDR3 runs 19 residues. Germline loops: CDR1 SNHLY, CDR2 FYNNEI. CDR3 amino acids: CASSEGWRQGKGRLYEQYF. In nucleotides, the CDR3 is TGTGCCAGCAGTGAAGGGTGGAGGCAGGGGAAGGGCCGCCTCTACGAGCAGTACTTC.

The CDR3 DNA reads TGTGCCAGTAAGGCCCAGGGTACCGGGGAGCTGTTTTTT. It encodes CASKAQGTGELFF. The chain carries TRBV19 and TRBJ2-2, with D possibly matching TRBD1 (5 bases). Germline CDR1 is LNHDA and CDR2 is SQIVND (reference sequence). The germline V and J ends were trimmed by 7 bases and 5 bases, with 11 bases remaining between them. The CDR3 covers 13 residues.

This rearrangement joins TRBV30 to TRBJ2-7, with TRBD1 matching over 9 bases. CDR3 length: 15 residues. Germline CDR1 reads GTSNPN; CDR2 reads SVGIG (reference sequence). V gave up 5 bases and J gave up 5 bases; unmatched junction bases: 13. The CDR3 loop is CAWQPFGTGRNEQYF. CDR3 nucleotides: TGTGCCTGGCAGCCCTTCGGGACAGGGAGGAACGAGCAGTACTTC.

The CDR3 DNA is TGCGCCAGCAGCCAGGAGGACGGCAGCAACTATGGCTACACCTTC. Its protein is CASSQEDGSNYGYTF. This chain joins TRBV5-1 and TRBJ1-2; no firm D call. CDR1 and CDR2 from the germline V gene are SGHRS and YFSETQ. The CDR3 runs to 15 residues. Trimming shortened V by 4 bases and J by 2 bases, and 15 bases separated the two germline ends.

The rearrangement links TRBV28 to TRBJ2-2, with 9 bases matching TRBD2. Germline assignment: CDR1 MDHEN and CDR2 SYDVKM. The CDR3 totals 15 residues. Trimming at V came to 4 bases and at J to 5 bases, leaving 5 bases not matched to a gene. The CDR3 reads CASSSGLAGTGELFF. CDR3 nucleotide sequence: TGTGCCAGCAGTTCGGGACTAGCAGGGACCGGGGAGCTGTTTTTT. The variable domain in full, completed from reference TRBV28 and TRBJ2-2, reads DVKVTQSSRYLVKRTGEKVFLECVQDMDHENMFWYRQDPGLGLRLIYFSYDVKMKEKGDIPEGYSVSREKKERFSLILESASTNQTSMYLCASSSGLAGTGELFFGEGSRLTVL.

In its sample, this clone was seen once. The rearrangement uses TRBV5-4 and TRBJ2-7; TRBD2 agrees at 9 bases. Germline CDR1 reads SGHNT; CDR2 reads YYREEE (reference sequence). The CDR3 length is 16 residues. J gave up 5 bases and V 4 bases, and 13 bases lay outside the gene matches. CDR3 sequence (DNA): TGTGCCAGCAGCCCGGGGGAGGCTAGCGGGGTCCACGAGCAGTACTTC. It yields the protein CASSPGEASGVHEQYF.

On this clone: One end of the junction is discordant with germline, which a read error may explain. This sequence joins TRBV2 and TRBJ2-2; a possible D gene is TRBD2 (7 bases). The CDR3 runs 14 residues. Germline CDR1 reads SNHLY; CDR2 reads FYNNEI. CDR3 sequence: CARRGGGRIGELFF. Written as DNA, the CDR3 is TGTGCCCGCAGGGGAGGGGGGCGAATCGGGGAGCTGTTTTTT. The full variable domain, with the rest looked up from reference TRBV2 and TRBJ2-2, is EPEVTQTPSHQVTQMGQEVILRCVPISNHLYFYWYRQILGQKVEFLVSFYNNEISEKSEIFDDQFSVERPDGSNFTLKIRSTKLEDSAMYFCARRGGGRIGELFFGEGSRLTVL.

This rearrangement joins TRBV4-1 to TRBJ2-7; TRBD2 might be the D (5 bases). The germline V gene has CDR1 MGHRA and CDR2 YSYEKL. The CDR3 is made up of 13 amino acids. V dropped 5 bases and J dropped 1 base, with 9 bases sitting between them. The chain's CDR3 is CASSILGSYEQYF. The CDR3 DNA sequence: TGCGCCAGCAGCATACTAGGGTCCTACGAGCAGTACTTC.

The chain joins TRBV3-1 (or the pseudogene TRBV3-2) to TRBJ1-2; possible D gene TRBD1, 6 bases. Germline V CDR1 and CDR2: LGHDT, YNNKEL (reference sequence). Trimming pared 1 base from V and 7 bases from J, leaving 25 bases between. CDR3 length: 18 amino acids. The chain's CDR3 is CASSQVLRLLGGGAGYTF. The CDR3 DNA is TGTGCCAGCAGCCAAGTGCTCCGACTATTAGGGGGAGGGGCTGGCTACACCTTC.

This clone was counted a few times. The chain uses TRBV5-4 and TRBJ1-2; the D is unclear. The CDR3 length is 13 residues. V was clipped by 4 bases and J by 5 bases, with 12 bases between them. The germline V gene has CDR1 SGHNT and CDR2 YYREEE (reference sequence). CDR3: CASSVQNNYGYTF. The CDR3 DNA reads TGTGCCAGCAGCGTCCAGAATAATTATGGCTACACCTTC.

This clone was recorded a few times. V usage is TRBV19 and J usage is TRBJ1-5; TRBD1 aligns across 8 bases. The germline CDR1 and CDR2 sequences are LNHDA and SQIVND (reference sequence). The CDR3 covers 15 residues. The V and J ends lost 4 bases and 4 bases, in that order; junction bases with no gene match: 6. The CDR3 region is CASSKTGDGNQPQHF. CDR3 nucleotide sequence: TGTGCCAGTAGTAAGACAGGGGATGGGAATCAGCCCCAGCATTTT.

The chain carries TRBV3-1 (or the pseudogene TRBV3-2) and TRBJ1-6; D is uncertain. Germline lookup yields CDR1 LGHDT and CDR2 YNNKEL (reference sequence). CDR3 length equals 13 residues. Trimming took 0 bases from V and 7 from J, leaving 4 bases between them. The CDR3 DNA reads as TGTGCCAGCAGCCAAGACTTCAATTCACCCCTCCACTTT. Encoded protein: CASSQDFNSPLHF.

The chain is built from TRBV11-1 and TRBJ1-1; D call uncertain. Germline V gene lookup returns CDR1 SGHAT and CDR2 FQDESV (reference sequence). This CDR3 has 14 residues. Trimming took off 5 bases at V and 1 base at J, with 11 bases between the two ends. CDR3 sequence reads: CASSLVIENTEAFF. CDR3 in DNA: TGTGCCAGCAGCCTTGTGATAGAGAACACTGAAGCTTTCTTT.

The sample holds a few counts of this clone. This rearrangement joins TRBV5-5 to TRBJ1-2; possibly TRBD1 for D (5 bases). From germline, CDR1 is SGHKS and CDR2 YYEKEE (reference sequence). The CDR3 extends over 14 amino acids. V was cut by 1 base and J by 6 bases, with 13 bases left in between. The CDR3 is CASSLLTVGDGYTF. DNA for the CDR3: TGTGCCAGCAGCTTGCTGACAGTTGGGGATGGCTACACCTTC.

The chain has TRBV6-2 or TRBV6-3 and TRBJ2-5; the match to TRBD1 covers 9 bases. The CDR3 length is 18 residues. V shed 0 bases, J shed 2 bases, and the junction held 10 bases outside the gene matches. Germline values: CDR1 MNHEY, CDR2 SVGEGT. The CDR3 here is CASSYSIRDRENQETQYF. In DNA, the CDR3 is TGTGCCAGCAGTTACTCGATTAGGGACAGGGAGAATCAAGAGACCCAGTACTTC.

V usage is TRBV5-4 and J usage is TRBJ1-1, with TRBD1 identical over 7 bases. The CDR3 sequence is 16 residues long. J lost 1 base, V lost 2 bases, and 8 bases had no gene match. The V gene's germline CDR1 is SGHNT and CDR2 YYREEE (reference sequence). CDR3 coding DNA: TGTGCCAGCAGCTTTAGGGGGCCCCCTCAGAACACTGAAGCTTTCTTT. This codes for CASSFRGPPQNTEAFF.

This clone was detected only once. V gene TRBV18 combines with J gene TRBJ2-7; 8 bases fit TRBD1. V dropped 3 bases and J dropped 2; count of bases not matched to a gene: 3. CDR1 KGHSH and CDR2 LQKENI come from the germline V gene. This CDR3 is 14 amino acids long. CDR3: CASSPAGGTYEQYF. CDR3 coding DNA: TGTGCCAGCTCACCGGCAGGGGGCACCTACGAGCAGTACTTC.

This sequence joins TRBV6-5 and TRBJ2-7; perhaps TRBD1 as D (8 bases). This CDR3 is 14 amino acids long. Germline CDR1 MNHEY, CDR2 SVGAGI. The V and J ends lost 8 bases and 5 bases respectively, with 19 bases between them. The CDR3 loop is CASRGDRSSNEQYF. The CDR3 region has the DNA TGTGCCAGCCGGGGGGACAGGTCGTCCAACGAGCAGTACTTC.

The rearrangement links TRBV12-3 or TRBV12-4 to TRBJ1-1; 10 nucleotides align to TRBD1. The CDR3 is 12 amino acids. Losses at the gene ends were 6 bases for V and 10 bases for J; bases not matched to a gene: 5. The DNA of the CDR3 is TGTGCCAGCAGCCGGGACAGGGGCTTAGCTTTCTTT. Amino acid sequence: CASSRDRGLAFF.

For the CDR3, the DNA is TGTGCCAGCAGCCCACGACAGGGGGCAGGATATGGCTACACCTTC. This translates into CASSPRQGAGYGYTF. The rearrangement uses TRBV9 and TRBJ1-2, with 10 bases identical to TRBD1. This CDR3 spans 15 amino acids. Looked up from germline, CDR1 is SGDLS and CDR2 is YYNGEE. V trimming: 4 bases; J trimming: 5 bases; junction bases outside the gene matches: 8.

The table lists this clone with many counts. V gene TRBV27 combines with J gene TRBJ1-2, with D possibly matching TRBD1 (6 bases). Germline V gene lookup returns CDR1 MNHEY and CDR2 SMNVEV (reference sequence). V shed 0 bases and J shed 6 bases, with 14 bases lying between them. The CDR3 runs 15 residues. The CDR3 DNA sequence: TGTGCCAGCAGTTTATCGGGGGGGCGTTCGCATGGCTACACCTTC. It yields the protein CASSLSGGRSHGYTF.

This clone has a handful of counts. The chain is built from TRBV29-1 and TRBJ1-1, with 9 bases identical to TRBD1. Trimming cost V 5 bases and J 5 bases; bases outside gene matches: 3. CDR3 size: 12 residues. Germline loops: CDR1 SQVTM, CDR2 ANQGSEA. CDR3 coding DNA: TGCAGCGTTAGGGACAGGGAGACTGAAGCTTTCTTT. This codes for CSVRDRETEAFF.

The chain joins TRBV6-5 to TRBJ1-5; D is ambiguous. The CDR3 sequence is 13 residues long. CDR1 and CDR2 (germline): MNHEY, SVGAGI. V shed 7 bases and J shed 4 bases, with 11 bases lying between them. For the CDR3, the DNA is TGTGCCAGCAATAGGGAGAGGAATCAGCCCCAGCATTTT. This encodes CASNRERNQPQHF.

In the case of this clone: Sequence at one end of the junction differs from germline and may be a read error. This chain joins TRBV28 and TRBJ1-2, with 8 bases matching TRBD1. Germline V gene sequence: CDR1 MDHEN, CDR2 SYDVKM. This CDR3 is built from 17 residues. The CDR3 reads CASSPPSRTGSNYGYTF. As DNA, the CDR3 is TGTGCCAGCAGTCCCCCCTCCCGGACAGGGTCTAATTATGGCTACACCTTC.